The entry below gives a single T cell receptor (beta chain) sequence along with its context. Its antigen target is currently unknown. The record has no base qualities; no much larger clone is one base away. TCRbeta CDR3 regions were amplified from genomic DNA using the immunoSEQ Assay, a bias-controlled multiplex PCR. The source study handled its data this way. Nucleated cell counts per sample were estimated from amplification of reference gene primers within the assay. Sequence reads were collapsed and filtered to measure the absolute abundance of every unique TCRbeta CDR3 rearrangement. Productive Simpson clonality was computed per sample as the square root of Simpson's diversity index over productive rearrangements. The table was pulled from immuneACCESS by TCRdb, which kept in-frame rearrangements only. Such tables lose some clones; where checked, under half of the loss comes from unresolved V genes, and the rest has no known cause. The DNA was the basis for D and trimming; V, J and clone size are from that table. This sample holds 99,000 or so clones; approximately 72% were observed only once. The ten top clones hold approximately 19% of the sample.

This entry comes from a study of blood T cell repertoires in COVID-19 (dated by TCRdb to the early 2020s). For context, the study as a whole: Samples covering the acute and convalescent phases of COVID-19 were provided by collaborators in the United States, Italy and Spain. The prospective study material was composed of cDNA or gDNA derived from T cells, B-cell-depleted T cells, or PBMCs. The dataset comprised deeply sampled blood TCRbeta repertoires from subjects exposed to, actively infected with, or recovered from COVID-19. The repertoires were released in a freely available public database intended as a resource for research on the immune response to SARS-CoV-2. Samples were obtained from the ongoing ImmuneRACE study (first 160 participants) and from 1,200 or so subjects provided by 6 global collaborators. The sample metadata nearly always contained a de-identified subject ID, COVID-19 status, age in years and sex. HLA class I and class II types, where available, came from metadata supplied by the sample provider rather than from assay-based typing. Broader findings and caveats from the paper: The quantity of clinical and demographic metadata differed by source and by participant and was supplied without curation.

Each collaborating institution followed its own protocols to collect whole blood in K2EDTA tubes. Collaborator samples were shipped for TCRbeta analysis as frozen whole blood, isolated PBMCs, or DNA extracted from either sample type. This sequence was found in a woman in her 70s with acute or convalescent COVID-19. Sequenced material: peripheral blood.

The nucleotide sequence reads as follows: TGTGCCAGCAGCTTCCATGGCGGGGCCTCGGGACAGTTCTTC. The translation is CASSFHGGASGQFF. The chain links TRBV5-6 with TRBJ2-1; a weak D assignment points to TRBD2 (6 bases agree). Relative to germline, V is 2 bases shorter and J is 13 bases shorter, with 19 bases between their ends. The CDR3 covers 14 residues, taking in both the cysteine and the phenylalanine. Only the CDR3 DNA stays, 42 bases, in frame from base 1. CDR1 and CDR2 (SGHDT, YYEEEE) derive from the germline V gene.